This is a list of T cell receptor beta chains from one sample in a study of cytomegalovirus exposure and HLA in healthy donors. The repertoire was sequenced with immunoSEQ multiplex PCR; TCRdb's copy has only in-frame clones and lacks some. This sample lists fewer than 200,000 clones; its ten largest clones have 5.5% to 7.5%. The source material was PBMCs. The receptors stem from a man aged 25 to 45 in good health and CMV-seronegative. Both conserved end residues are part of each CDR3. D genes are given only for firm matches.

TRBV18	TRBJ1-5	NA	TGTGCCAGCTCATTTAGAAATCAGCCCCAGCATTTT	CASSFRNQPQHF
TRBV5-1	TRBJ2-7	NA	TGCGCCAGCAGCTTGAGTACAGGTCCCTACGAGCAGTACTTC	CASSLSTGPYEQYF
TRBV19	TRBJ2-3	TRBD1	TGTGCCAGTAGTATCTTTGGACAGGGAACAGATACGCAGTATTTT	CASSIFGQGTDTQYF
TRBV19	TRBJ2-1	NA	TGTGCCAGTAGTATCCTGGGGAGCTCCTACAATGAGCAGTTCTTC	CASSILGSSYNEQFF
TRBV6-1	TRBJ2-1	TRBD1	TGTGCCAGCAGTGGGCAACAGGGGGCGAATTACTCCTACAATGAGCAGTTCTTC	CASSGQQGANYSYNEQFF
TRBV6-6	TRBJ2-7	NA	TGTGCCAGCAGTCTACAGGAGCCTGGTTACGAGCAGTACTTC	CASSLQEPGYEQYF
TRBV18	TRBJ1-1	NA	TGTGCCAGCTCACCCGATCAGGGAACTGAAGCTTTCTTT	CASSPDQGTEAFF
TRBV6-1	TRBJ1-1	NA	TGTGCCAGCAGTGAACGTGAACGGGGTCTGGCTGAAGCTTTCTTT	CASSERERGLAEAFF
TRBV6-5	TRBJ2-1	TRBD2	TGTGCCAGCAGCTCTGGGACTAGCGGATACAATGAGCAGTTCTTC	CASSSGTSGYNEQFF
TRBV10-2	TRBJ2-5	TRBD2	TGCGCCAGCAGAGATGGCGGGAGAGGTGGAGAGACCCAGTACTTC	CASRDGGRGGETQYF
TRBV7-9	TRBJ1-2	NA	TGTGCCAGCAGCTTAAAGCGGTCAGCTTCTAACTATGGCTACACCTTC	CASSLKRSASNYGYTF
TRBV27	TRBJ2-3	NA	TGTGCCAGCAGTCCCCGGGGCACAGATACGCAGTATTTT	CASSPRGTDTQYF
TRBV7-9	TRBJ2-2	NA	TGTGCCAGCAGCTTAAGTGTGTCAGGGGAACCCGGGGAGCTGTTTTTT	CASSLSVSGEPGELFF
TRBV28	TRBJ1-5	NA	TGTGCCAGCAGACTTACAGGGACAACTCAGCCCCAGCATTTT	CASRLTGTTQPQHF
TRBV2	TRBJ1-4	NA	TGTGCCAGCAGTGGACAGGAGACGACCGGGGTCAATGAAAAACTGTTTTTT	CASSGQETTGVNEKLFF
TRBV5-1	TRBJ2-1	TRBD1	TGCGCCAGCAGAACGGGACAGGGCGTCATGTACAATGAGCAGTTCTTC	CASRTGQGVMYNEQFF
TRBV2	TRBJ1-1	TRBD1	TGTGCCAGCAGGAAAGACAGGGGGCTAGCTGAAGCTTTCTTT	CASRKDRGLAEAFF
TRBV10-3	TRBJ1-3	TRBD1	TGTGCCATCAGTCCGACAGGGGGCGCCGGAAACACCATATATTTT	CAISPTGGAGNTIYF
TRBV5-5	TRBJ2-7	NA	TGTGCCAGCAGCTTACAATCAGGGAATGAGTTGGACGAGCAGTACTTC	CASSLQSGNELDEQYF
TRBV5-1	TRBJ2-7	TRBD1	TGCGCCAGCGGACAGGGGGATTACGAGCAGTACTTC	CASGQGDYEQYF
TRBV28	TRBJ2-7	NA	TGTGCCAGCAACCTACAGGGAAGCTCCTACGAGCAGTACTTC	CASNLQGSSYEQYF
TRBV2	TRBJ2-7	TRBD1	TGTGCCAGCAACCAAGGACAGGGGGGCTACGAGCAGTACTTC	CASNQGQGGYEQYF
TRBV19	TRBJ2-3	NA	TGTGCCAGCCAACCATCCCTAAGCACAGATACGCAGTATTTT	CASQPSLSTDTQYF
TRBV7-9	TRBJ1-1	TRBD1	TGTGCCAGCAGCTTGGGGGACAGGATGAACACTGAAGCTTTCTTT	CASSLGDRMNTEAFF
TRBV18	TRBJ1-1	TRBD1	TGTGCCAGCTCATCGCGACAGGGGGATACCACTGAAGCTTTCTTT	CASSSRQGDTTEAFF
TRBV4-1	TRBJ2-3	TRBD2	TGCGCCAGCAGCCCGGGAGGATACACAGATACGCAGTATTTT	CASSPGGYTDTQYF
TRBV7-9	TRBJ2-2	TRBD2	TGTGCCAGCAGCTTGCCCCGGGGCGGGGGATTAGGAACCGGGGAGCTGTTTTTT	CASSLPRGGGLGTGELFF
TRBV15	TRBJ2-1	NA	TGTGCCACCAGCAGGGGGGGAAGGGGATCCTACAATGAGCAGTTCTTC	CATSRGGRGSYNEQFF
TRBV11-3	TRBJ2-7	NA	TGTGCCAGCAGCTCCGGAGGGACGTCGGACTACGAGCAGTACTTC	CASSSGGTSDYEQYF
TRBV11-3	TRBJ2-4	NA	TGTGCCAGCAGCTTACTTGGGCAGTCCATTCAGTACTTC	CASSLLGQSIQYF
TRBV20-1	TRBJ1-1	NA	TGCAGTGCTAGACCTAACACTGAAGCTTTCTTT	CSARPNTEAFF
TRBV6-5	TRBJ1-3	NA	TGTGCCAGCAGTTATGAGAGGGCTGGAAACACCATATATTTT	CASSYERAGNTIYF
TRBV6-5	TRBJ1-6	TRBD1	TGTGCCAGCAGTTACGGGACCGGGACAGGGAGGCTCAGACTCCACTTT	CASSYGTGTGRLRLHF
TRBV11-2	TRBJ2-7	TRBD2	TGTGCCAGCAGCTTAACGCCAGCGGGGAGGGAGCAGTACTTC	CASSLTPAGREQYF
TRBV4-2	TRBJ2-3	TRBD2	TGTGCCAGCAGCCAGACCCTTCCGGGACTAGCGGGGACTAGCACAGATACGCAGTATTTT	CASSQTLPGLAGTSTDTQYF
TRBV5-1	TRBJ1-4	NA	TGCGCCAGCAGCTTGGGACGGGGGAATGAAAAACTGTTTTTT	CASSLGRGNEKLFF
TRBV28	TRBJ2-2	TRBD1	TGTGCCAGCAGCTCTCACGGGACAGCGAACACCGGGGAGCTGTTTTTT	CASSSHGTANTGELFF
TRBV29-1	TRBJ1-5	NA	TGCAGCGTTGATACCGGGATACGCGGACAGCCCCAGCATTTT	CSVDTGIRGQPQHF
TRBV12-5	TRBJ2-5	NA	TGTGCTAGTGGTTTGCGGGTTACGGAGCAGTACTTC	CASGLRVTEQYF
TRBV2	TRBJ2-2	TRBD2	TGTGCCAGCCTATCAGGACTAGCGGGGGGCCAGATGGGTGCCGGGGAGCTGTTTTTT	CASLSGLAGGQMGAGELFF
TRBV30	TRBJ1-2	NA	TGTGCCTGGAGTGTACTGTCAGGTCAGAACTATGGCTACACCTTC	CAWSVLSGQNYGYTF
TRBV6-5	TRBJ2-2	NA	TGTGCCAGCACTCTCCCCCACACCGGGGAGCTGTTTTTT	CASTLPHTGELFF
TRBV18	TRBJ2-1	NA	TGTGCCAGCTCACTTAAGGGGGACAATGAGCAGTTCTTC	CASSLKGDNEQFF
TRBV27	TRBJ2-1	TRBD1	TGTGCCAGCAGTTTAAAGGGACAGGGGGCCTACAATGAGCAGTTCTTC	CASSLKGQGAYNEQFF
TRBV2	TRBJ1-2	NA	TGTGCCAGCAGTGAAGTCGGGGAACCCACTAACTATGGCTACACCTTC	CASSEVGEPTNYGYTF
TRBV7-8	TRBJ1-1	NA	TGTGCCAGCAGCTTACCCCGCGGTTTCAGGGGTAGGCCTGGGACTGAAGCTTTCTTT	CASSLPRGFRGRPGTEAFF
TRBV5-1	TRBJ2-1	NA	TGCGCCAGCAGCTTACGGCAGATAGGCGACATAGATGAGCAGTTCTTC	CASSLRQIGDIDEQFF
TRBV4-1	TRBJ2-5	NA	TGCGCCAGCAGCCAAGAGGTGGCGGGGAGAGCCCAAGAGACCCAGTACTTC	CASSQEVAGRAQETQYF
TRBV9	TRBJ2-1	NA	TGTGCCAGCAGCATGAGCGGGTACAATGAGCAGTTCTTC	CASSMSGYNEQFF
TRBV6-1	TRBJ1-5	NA	TGTGCCAGCAGTGAGAGGGCTACCTATCAGCCCCAGCATTTT	CASSERATYQPQHF
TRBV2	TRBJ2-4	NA	TGTGCCAGCAGTGAAGGAGCGGGCTTAGCCAAAAACATTCAGTACTTC	CASSEGAGLAKNIQYF
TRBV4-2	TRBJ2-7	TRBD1	TGTGCCAGCAGCCAAGATCCGGCGGGGGACAGGGGCCAGTACTTC	CASSQDPAGDRGQYF
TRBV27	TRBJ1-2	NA	TGTGCCAGCAGTGAGAAGATGACCCCGGGGACTATCTATGGCTACACCTTC	CASSEKMTPGTIYGYTF
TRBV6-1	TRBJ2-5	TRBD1	TGTGCCAGCAATGACAGGGCAGGGGTAGGGGAGACCCAGTACTTC	CASNDRAGVGETQYF
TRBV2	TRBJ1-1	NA	TGTGCCAGCAGTGAAGAGGCAGGGACTGAAGCTTTCTTT	CASSEEAGTEAFF
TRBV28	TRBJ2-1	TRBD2	TGTGCCAGCGTTGAGAGTAGCGGGTGGAGGAATGAGCAGTTCTTC	CASVESSGWRNEQFF
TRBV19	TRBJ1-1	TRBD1	TGTGCCAGTAGTAGTAATCCAGGGGGCAACACTGAAGCTTTCTTT	CASSSNPGGNTEAFF
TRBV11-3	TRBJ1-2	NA	TGTGCCAGCAGCTTAGCTCTGGGGCATGAGGGCTACACCTTC	CASSLALGHEGYTF
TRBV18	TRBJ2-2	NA	TGTGCCAGCTCACCAGTGAATAGCGACGGGGAGCTGTTTTTT	CASSPVNSDGELFF